The next 15 T cell receptor beta chains were all read from a single sample in a study of human T cells and chemical hapten exposure. MiXCR, applied by TCRdb to the RACE reads, yields one record per CDR3 protein. The sample includes 360,000 or so distinct CDR3 sequences, nearly 6.5% of them seen just once. Time point reported: patch test 2, 6 weeks after DPC sensitization. Treatment: therapeutic diphenylcyclopropenone sensitization with weekly scalp DPC. Material: whole blood, obtained in connection with sensitization to the hapten diphenylcyclopropenone (DPC). These receptors all come from a woman aged 18-29 years with alopecia areata. Some clones in this sample may be carry-over from other donors' samples.

This clonotype came up a few times. This rearrangement joins TRBV29-1 to TRBJ1-2, with 7 positions matching TRBD1. V dropped 3 bases and J dropped 0; count of bases not matched to a gene: 13. Germline loops: CDR1 SQVTM, CDR2 ANQGSEA. CDR3 size: 17 residues. In DNA form, the CDR3 reads TGCAGCGTTGACCCCCTCGGGACAGCGGACTCTAACTATGGCTACACCTTC. As protein: CSVDPLGTADSNYGYTF.

This clonotype was observed a few times. The genes are TRBV28 and TRBJ1-1; D gene ambiguous. Deletions cut 8 bases from V and 5 bases from J, with 9 bases between. CDR3 length: 11 residues. The germline V gene has CDR1 MDHEN and CDR2 SYDVKM. CDR3 in amino acids: CASGRSTEAFF. CDR3 in DNA: TGTGCCAGCGGTCGCAGTACTGAAGCTTTCTTT.

The chain employs TRBV6-2 or TRBV6-3 and TRBJ2-1; 9 bases agree with TRBD2. Germline V lookup: CDR1 MNHEY, CDR2 SVGEGT. Germline trimming cut 5 bases from V and 9 bases from J; bases unmatched to any gene: 17. The CDR3 totals 17 residues. The CDR3 protein is CASSAGPSSGAYGEQFF. The CDR3 nucleotides read TGTGCCAGCAGTGCTGGTCCCTCTAGCGGGGCATACGGTGAGCAGTTCTTC.

Only a few counts were recorded for this clonotype. In DNA form, the CDR3 reads TGTGCCAGCAGTTTTTATGGGCCCGACTCTAACTATGGCTACACCTTC. It is translated as CASSFYGPDSNYGYTF. The chain employs TRBV12-3 or TRBV12-4 and TRBJ1-2; D is ambiguous. V shed 3 bases and J shed 0 bases, with 14 bases lying between them. The CDR3 covers 16 residues.

The sample holds a few counts of this clonotype. This chain links TRBV6-2 or TRBV6-3 with TRBJ2-2; 9 bases align to TRBD1. J was trimmed by 10 bases and V by 7 bases; bases with no gene match: 1. Per germline, CDR1 MNHEY and CDR2 SVGEGT. The CDR3 has 11 residues. The CDR3 DNA sequence: TGTGCCAGCAACAGGGGGCTGGAGCTGTTTTTT. Translating gives CASNRGLELFF.

This clonotype was seen a handful of times. This rearrangement joins TRBV7-9 to TRBJ2-5; D could derive from TRBD1 or TRBD2 (5 bases each). The CDR3 totals 13 residues. Germline V gene lookup returns CDR1 SEHNR and CDR2 FQNEAQ (reference sequence). V was shortened by 7 bases and J by 5 bases, with 14 bases between the two germline ends. The CDR3 DNA sequence: TGTGCCAGCACCCCCTGGGACCGGGAGACCCAGTACTTC. It encodes CASTPWDRETQYF.

V gene TRBV25-1 combines with J gene TRBJ2-7; D call uncertain. Trimming left V 3 bases short and J 3 bases short, with 12 bases between. There are 14 residues in the CDR3. From germline, CDR1 is MGHDK and CDR2 SYGVNS. The CDR3, as DNA: TGTGCCAGCAGTGATCGGACGGCGAACTACGAGCAGTACTTC. Protein product: CASSDRTANYEQYF.

The chain combines TRBV20-1 with TRBJ1-4; a possible D gene is TRBD1 (6 bases). V was pared by 0 bases and J by 10 bases, with 15 bases between. This CDR3 region has 14 residues. Germline CDR1 and CDR2: DFQATT and SNEGSKA (reference sequence). The CDR3 is CSARDGRQGGKLFF. As DNA, the CDR3 is TGCAGTGCTAGAGACGGACGTCAAGGGGGAAAACTGTTTTTT.

This clonotype was picked up a small number of times. The rearrangement links TRBV2 to TRBJ2-5; possibly TRBD2 for D (5 bases). The germline V and J ends were trimmed by 3 bases and 0 bases, with 8 bases remaining between them. The CDR3 has 14 residues. Germline V CDR1 and CDR2: SNHLY, FYNNEI. The CDR3 nucleotides are TGTGCCAGCAGTGATGGAGCGGACCAAGAGACCCAGTACTTC. It specifies CASSDGADQETQYF.

The rearrangement joins TRBV10-3 to TRBJ2-3; a possible D gene is TRBD2 (6 bases). The ends were cut back, 6 bases at V and 1 base at J, with 8 bases in the middle. Germline V gene data show CDR1 as ENHRY and CDR2 as SYGVKD. The CDR3 runs to 13 residues. The CDR3 nucleotides read TGTGCCATCAGCGAGCGGGGCACAGATACGCAGTATTTT. This gives the protein CAISERGTDTQYF.

This clonotype was detected ten times or more. CDR3 protein: CAISRDSSIVYGYTF. The CDR3 DNA reads TGTGCCATCAGTCGGGACAGTTCGATCGTTTATGGCTACACCTTC. The chain is built from TRBV10-3 and TRBJ1-2; TRBD1 matches at 7 bases. Germline CDR1 is ENHRY and CDR2 is SYGVKD. This CDR3 has 15 residues. V lost 5 bases, J lost 5 bases, and 11 bases stayed unmatched.

Only a few counts were recorded for this clonotype. The chain joins TRBV18 to TRBJ1-4, with TRBD1 matching over 10 bases. Germline loops: CDR1 KGHSH, CDR2 LQKENI. CDR3 length: 14 amino acids. The V segment lost 3 bases and the J segment 11 bases; nucleotides outside the gene matches: 6. The CDR3 here is CASSPTDRGRKLFF. The CDR3 nucleotides are TGTGCCAGCTCACCGACGGACAGGGGGAGGAAACTGTTTTTT.

V is TRBV7-9 and J is TRBJ1-6, with 10 nucleotides matching TRBD1. The germline gives CDR1 SEHNR, CDR2 FQNEAQ (reference sequence). The CDR3 runs 16 residues. V lost 0 bases and J lost 8; bases outside the gene matches: 4. The chain's CDR3 is CASSLARDRGYSPLHF. CDR3 bases: TGTGCCAGCAGCTTAGCGCGGGACAGGGGATATTCACCCCTCCACTTT. Variable domain in full (rest from reference TRBV7-9 and TRBJ1-6): DTGVSQNPRHKITKRGQNVTFRCDPISEHNRLYWYRQTLGQGPEFLTYFQNEAQLEKSRLLSDRFSAERPKGSFSTLEIQRTEQGDSAMYLCASSLARDRGYSPLHFGNGTRLTVT.

This clonotype was counted at least ten times. The CDR3 DNA reads as TGTGCCAGCAGTCGGGGGGTCAGGGGGAACACTGAAGCTTTCTTT. Protein: CASSRGVRGNTEAFF. The V and J genes are TRBV6-5 and TRBJ1-1, with D perhaps TRBD1 (6 bases). From germline, CDR1 is MNHEY and CDR2 SVGAGI. This CDR3 contains 15 residues. V was clipped by 5 bases and J by 1 base, with 14 bases between them.

This clonotype occurred many times. A junction end diverges from the germline sequence, so it may reflect a read error. The chain employs TRBV28 and TRBJ1-4, with TRBD1 as a possible D gene (5 bases). This CDR3 has 14 amino acids. Per the germline V gene, CDR1 is MDHEN and CDR2 is SYDVKM. The CDR3 nucleotides are TGTGCCAGCAGTTTGGACACGAAGGTTGAAAGACTGTTTTTT. Protein sequence: CASSLDTKVERLFF.